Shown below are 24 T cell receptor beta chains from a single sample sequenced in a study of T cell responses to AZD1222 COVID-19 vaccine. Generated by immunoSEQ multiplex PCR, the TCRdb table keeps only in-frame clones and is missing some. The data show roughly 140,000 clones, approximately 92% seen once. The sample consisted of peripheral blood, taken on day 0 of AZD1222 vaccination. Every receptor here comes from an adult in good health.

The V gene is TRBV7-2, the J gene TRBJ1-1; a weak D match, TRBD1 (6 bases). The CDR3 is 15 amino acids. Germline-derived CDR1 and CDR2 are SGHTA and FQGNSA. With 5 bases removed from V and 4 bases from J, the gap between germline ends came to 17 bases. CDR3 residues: CASSLNRARGTEAFF. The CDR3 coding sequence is TGTGCCAGCAGCCTCAACAGGGCGCGAGGCACTGAAGCTTTCTTT.

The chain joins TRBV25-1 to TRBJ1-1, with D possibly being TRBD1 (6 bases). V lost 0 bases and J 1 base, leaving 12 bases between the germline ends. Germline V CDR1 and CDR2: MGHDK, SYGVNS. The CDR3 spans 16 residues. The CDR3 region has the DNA TGTGCCAGCAGTGAATATGGGACATCGTCGAACACTGAAGCTTTCTTT. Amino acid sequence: CASSEYGTSSNTEAFF.

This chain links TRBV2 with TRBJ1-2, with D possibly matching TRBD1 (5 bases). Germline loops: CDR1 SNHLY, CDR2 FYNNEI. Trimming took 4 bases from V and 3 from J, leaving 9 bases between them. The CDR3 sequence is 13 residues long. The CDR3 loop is CASSAGGHYGYTF. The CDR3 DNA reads TGTGCCAGCAGTGCCGGGGGACACTATGGCTACACCTTC. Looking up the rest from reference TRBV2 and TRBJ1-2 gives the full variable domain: EPEVTQTPSHQVTQMGQEVILRCVPISNHLYFYWYRQILGQKVEFLVSFYNNEISEKSEIFDDQFSVERPDGSNFTLKIRSTKLEDSAMYFCASSAGGHYGYTFGSGTRLTVV.

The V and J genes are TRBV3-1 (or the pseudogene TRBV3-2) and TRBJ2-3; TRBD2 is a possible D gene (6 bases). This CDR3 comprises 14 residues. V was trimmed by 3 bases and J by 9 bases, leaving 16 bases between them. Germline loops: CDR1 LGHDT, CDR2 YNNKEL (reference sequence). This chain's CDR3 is CASSHSEGLETQYF. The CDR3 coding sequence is TGTGCCAGCAGCCACTCGGAGGGCCTAGAGACGCAGTATTTT.

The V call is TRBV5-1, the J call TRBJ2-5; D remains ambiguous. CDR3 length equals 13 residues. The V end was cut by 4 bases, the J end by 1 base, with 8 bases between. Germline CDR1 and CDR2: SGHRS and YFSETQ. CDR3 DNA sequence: TGCGCCAGCAGCGTAACAGTCCAAGAGACCCAGTACTTC. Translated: CASSVTVQETQYF.

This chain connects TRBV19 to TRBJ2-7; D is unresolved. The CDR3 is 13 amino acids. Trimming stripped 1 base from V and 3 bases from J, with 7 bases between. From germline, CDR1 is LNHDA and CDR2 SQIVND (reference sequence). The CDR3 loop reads CASSIAENYEQYF. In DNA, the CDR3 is TGTGCCAGTAGTATAGCGGAGAACTACGAGCAGTACTTC.

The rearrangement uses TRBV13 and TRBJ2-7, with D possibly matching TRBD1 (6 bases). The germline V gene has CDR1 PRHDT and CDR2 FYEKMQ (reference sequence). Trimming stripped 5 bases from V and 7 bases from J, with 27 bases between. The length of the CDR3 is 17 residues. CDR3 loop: CASSTGSGAPSYDEQYF. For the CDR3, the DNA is TGTGCCAGCAGCACCGGGTCAGGGGCGCCGTCCTACGATGAGCAGTACTTC.

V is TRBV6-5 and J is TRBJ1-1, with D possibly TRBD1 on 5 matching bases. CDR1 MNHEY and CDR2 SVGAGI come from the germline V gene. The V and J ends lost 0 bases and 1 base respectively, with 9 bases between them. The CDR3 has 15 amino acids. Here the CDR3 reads CASSYSGRSNTEAFF. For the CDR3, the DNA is TGTGCCAGCAGTTACTCGGGACGGTCGAACACTGAAGCTTTCTTT.

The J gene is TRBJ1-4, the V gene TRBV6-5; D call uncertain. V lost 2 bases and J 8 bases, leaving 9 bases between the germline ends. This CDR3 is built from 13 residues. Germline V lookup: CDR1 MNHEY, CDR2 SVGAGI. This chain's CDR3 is CASSYMGREKLFF. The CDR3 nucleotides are TGTGCCAGCAGTTACATGGGGAGAGAAAAACTGTTTTTT.

CDR3 nucleotide sequence: TGTGCCAGCAGCCCCGGACTAGACGAGCAGTACTTC. Translation: CASSPGLDEQYF. The chain links TRBV7-2 to TRBJ2-7, with 7 bases aligning to TRBD2. This CDR3 has 12 residues. CDR1 and CDR2 (germline): SGHTA, FQGNSA. V gave up 5 bases and J gave up 5 bases; unmatched junction bases: 3.

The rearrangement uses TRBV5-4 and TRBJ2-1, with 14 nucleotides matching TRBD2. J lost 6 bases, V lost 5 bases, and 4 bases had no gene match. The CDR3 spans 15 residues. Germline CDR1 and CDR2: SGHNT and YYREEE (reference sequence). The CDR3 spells CASRHGTSGSNEQFF. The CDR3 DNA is TGTGCCAGCAGGCACGGGACTAGCGGGAGCAATGAGCAGTTCTTC.

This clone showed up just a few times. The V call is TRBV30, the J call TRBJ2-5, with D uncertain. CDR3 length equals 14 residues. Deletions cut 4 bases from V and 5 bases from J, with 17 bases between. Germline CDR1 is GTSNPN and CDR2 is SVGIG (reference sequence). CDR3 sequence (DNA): TGTGCCTGGACCAGCGCTCCCTCATGGGAGACCCAGTACTTC. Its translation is CAWTSAPSWETQYF. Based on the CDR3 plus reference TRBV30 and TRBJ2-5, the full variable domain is SQTIHQWPATLVQPVGSPLSLECTVEGTSNPNLYWYRQAAGRGLQLLFYSVGIGQISSEVPQNLSASRPQDRQFILSSKKLLLSDSGFYLCAWTSAPSWETQYFGPGTRLLVL.

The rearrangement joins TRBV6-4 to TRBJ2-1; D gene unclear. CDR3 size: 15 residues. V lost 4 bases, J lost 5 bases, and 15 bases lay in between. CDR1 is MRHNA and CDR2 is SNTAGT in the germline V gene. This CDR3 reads CASSVSPGINNEQFF. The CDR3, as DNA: TGTGCCAGCAGTGTGTCCCCAGGAATAAACAATGAGCAGTTCTTC.

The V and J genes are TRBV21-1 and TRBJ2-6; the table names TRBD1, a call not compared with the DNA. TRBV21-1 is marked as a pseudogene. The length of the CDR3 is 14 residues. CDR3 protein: CASIRGTGANVLTF. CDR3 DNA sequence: TGTGCCAGCATCAGGGGGACTGGGGCCAACGTCCTGACTTTC.

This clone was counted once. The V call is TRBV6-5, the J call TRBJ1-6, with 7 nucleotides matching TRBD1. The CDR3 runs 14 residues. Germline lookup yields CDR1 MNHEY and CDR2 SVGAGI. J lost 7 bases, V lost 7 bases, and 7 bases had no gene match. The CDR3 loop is CASKRDRLNSPLHF. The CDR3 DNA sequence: TGTGCCAGCAAAAGGGACAGATTAAATTCACCCCTCCACTTT.

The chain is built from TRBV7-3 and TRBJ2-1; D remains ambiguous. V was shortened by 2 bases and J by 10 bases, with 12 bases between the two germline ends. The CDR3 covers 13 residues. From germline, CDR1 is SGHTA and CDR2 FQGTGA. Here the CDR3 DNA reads TGTGCCAGCAGCTTACTACCGGCCAACGAGCAGTTCTTC. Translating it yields CASSLLPANEQFF. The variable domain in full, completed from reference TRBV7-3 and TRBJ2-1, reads GAGVSQTPSNKVTEKGKYVELRCDPISGHTALYWYRQSLGQGPEFLIYFQGTGAADDSGLPNDRFFAVRPEGSVSTLKIQRTERGDSAVYLCASSLLPANEQFFGPGTRLTVL.

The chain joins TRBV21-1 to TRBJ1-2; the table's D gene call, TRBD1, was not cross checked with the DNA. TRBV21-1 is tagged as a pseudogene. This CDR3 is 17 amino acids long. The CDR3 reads CASSRRTGGPSNYGYTF. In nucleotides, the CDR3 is TGTGCCAGCAGCCGGCGGACAGGGGGCCCCTCTAACTATGGCTACACCTTC.

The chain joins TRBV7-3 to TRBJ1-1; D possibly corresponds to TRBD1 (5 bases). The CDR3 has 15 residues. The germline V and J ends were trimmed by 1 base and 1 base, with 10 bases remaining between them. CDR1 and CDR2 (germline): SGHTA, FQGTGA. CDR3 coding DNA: TGTGCCAGCAGCTTAATGCAGGGAGGGAACACTGAAGCTTTCTTT. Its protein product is CASSLMQGGNTEAFF.

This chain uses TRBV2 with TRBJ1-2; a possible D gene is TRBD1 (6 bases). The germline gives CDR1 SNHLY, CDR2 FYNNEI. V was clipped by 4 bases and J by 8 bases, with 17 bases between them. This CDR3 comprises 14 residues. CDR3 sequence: CASSANQGFSGYTF. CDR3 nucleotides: TGTGCCAGCAGTGCAAACCAGGGGTTCAGCGGCTACACCTTC.

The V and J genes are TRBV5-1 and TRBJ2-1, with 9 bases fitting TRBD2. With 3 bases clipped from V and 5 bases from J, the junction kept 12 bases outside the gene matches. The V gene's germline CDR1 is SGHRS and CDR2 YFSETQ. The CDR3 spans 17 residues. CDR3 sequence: CASSWTMTSGGHNEQFF. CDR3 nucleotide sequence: TGCGCCAGCAGCTGGACAATGACTAGCGGAGGGCACAATGAGCAGTTCTTC.

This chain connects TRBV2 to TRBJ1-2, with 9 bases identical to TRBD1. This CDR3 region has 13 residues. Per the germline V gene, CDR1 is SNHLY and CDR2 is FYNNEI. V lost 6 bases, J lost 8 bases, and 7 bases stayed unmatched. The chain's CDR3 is CASRGQGSEGYTF. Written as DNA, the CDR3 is TGTGCCAGCAGGGGACAGGGATCGGAGGGCTACACCTTC. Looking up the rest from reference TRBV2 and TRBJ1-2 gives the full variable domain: EPEVTQTPSHQVTQMGQEVILRCVPISNHLYFYWYRQILGQKVEFLVSFYNNEISEKSEIFDDQFSVERPDGSNFTLKIRSTKLEDSAMYFCASRGQGSEGYTFGSGTRLTVV.

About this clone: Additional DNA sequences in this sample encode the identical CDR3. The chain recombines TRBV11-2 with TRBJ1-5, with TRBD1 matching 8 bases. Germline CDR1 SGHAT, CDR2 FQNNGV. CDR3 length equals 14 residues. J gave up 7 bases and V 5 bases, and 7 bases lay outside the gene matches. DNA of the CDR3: TGTGCCAGCAGCCTGGGGACAGGTGGACAGCCCCAGCATTTT. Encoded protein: CASSLGTGGQPQHF.

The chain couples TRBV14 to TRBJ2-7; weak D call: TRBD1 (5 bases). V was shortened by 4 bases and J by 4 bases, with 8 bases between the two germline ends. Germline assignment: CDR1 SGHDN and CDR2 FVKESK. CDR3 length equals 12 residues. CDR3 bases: TGTGCCAGCAGCCCCTCAGGGTACGAGCAGTACTTC. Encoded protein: CASSPSGYEQYF.

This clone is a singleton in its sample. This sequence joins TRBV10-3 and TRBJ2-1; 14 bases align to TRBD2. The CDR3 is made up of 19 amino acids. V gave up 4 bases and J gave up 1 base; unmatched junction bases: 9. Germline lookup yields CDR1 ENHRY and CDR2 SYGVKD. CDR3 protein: CAISGPAGLAGDSYNEQFF. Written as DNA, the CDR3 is TGTGCCATCAGTGGGCCGGCGGGACTAGCGGGAGATTCCTACAATGAGCAGTTCTTC.